The rows below give T cell receptor beta chains drawn from one sample of a study of T cell responses to AZD1222 COVID-19 vaccine. Profiling relied on immunoSEQ multiplex PCR, and the TCRdb table lists in-frame clones only, not all of them. The data contain under 200,000 clones, more than 90% of them singletons. The specimen comprised peripheral blood, sampled 28 days after the second dose of the MenACWY control vaccine. These receptor sequences come from an adult who received the MenACWY meningococcal vaccine as a control. The CDR3 runs from the conserved cysteine through the conserved F or W. A D gene is named only where the DNA matches it firmly. Only some rows state a clone size, as once, few, many or a class for expanded clones.

abundance	v_gene	d_gene	j_gene	CDR3nt	CDR3aa
NA	TRBV6-5	NA	TRBJ1-1	TGTGCCAGCAGGATCTCAGGGGACACTGAAGCTTTCTTT	CASRISGDTEAFF
NA	TRBV5-1	TRBD1	TRBJ1-1	TGCGCCAGCAGCTTTTCACCGGGACAGGGAGTGGCTTTCTTT	CASSFSPGQGVAFF
NA	TRBV6-5	TRBD1	TRBJ2-7	TGTGCCAGCAGTCAGGGACAGGCTTCCTACGAGCAGTACTTC	CASSQGQASYEQYF
few	TRBV9	NA	TRBJ2-5	TGTGCCAGCAGCGTCGTCGGGACCCTGGTTATGGAGACCCAGTACTTC	CASSVVGTLVMETQYF
once	TRBV19	NA	TRBJ2-1	TGTGCCAGTAGTACAGGGGTTTACAATGAGCAGTTCTTC	CASSTGVYNEQFF
NA	TRBV29-1	TRBD1	TRBJ2-7	TGCAGCGTTGAGTACAGGGGGGCCTACGAGCAGTACTTC	CSVEYRGAYEQYF
NA	TRBV27	TRBD1	TRBJ1-1	TGTGCCAGCAGGCCCGGACGACAGGGGATGAACACTGAAGCTTTCTTT	CASRPGRQGMNTEAFF
NA	TRBV5-4	NA	TRBJ2-1	TGTGCCAGCAGCTTAAGACCCGGCTCCTACAATGAGCAGTTCTTC	CASSLRPGSYNEQFF
NA	TRBV4-1	NA	TRBJ1-3	TGCGCCAGCAGCCAAGCGGCGGGCTCGGGAAACACCATATATTTT	CASSQAAGSGNTIYF
NA	TRBV3-1/TRBV3-2	NA	TRBJ2-2	TGTGCCAGCAGCTATGGACTGAACACCGGGGAGCTGTTTTTT	CASSYGLNTGELFF
NA	TRBV27	NA	TRBJ2-5	TGTGCCAGCAGTCGCGAGGGCTCGGGGACCCAGTACTTC	CASSREGSGTQYF
NA	TRBV11-2	NA	TRBJ2-3	TGTGCCAGCAGCTGGGGGAGCACAGATACGCAGTATTTT	CASSWGSTDTQYF
NA	TRBV20-1	NA	TRBJ2-7	TGCAGTGCTAGTTCGGAGTCCTACGAGCAGTACTTC	CSASSESYEQYF
once	TRBV6-5	NA	TRBJ1-1	TGTGCCAGCACCGCGGGGACTGAAGCTTTCTTT	CASTAGTEAFF
NA	TRBV28	NA	TRBJ1-2	TGTGCCAGCAGTCCCAACGGCAGGGCATCTGGCTACACCTTC	CASSPNGRASGYTF
NA	TRBV19	TRBD1	TRBJ1-2	TGTGCCAGCGAGGGGGCAGGTCCCGGCTATGGCTACACCTTC	CASEGAGPGYGYTF
NA	TRBV28	TRBD2	TRBJ2-5	TGTGCCAGCAGTAAGAGCGGGGGGTACCAAGAGACCCAGTACTTC	CASSKSGGYQETQYF
NA	TRBV7-2	NA	TRBJ1-1	TGTGCCAGCAGCTTATCCGGGGACACTGAAGCTTTCTTT	CASSLSGDTEAFF
NA	TRBV3-1/TRBV3-2	TRBD1	TRBJ1-5	TGTGCCAGCAGCGACACAGGGGGCCTCAATCAGCCCCAGCATTTT	CASSDTGGLNQPQHF
once	TRBV6-6	TRBD1	TRBJ1-1	TGTGCCAGCACCCCCGGGACAGGGAACACTGAAGCTTTCTTT	CASTPGTGNTEAFF
NA	TRBV28	NA	TRBJ1-6	TGTGCCAGCAGCCCGGAATTCTGGGCAGGATCACCCCTCCACTTT	CASSPEFWAGSPLHF
NA	TRBV27	TRBD2	TRBJ2-5	TGTGCCAGCAGTTTAACCCTAGGGGTAGCGGGATACCAAGAGACCCAGTACTTC	CASSLTLGVAGYQETQYF
NA	TRBV5-1	NA	TRBJ2-5	TGCGCCAGCAGCTTGGCCCCAGGGTCCGAGACCCAGTACTTC	CASSLAPGSETQYF
NA	TRBV11-2	NA	TRBJ2-7	TGTGCCAGCAGCTTTCTGGAGAGCTCCTACGAGCAGTACTTC	CASSFLESSYEQYF
NA	TRBV5-4	TRBD2	TRBJ2-5	TGTGCCAGCAGCTTTAGCGGGAGGAATGAGGACCAGTACTTC	CASSFSGRNEDQYF
NA	TRBV10-3	NA	TRBJ1-3	TGTGCCATCAGTGACGGGATTCTCTCTGGAAACACCATATATTTT	CAISDGILSGNTIYF
NA	TRBV28	NA	TRBJ2-7	TGTGCCGGGGGTTTGGGTTACGAGCAGTACTTC	CAGGLGYEQYF
NA	TRBV11-2	NA	TRBJ1-4	TGTGCCAGCAGCTTAGAACAGGGAAAACTGTTTTTT	CASSLEQGKLFF
NA	TRBV5-1	TRBD2	TRBJ2-3	TGCGCCAGCAGCTTTAAGCTAGCGGGAGGAGTAGGGGATACGCAGTATTTT	CASSFKLAGGVGDTQYF
NA	TRBV29-1	NA	TRBJ1-5	TGCAGCGTTGTTGACAGCAATCAGCCCCAGCATTTT	CSVVDSNQPQHF
NA	TRBV10-2	TRBD1	TRBJ2-2	TGCGCCAGCAGTGAGTCGCGTGACAGGGGCACCGGGGAGCTGTTTTTT	CASSESRDRGTGELFF
NA	TRBV19	TRBD2	TRBJ2-2	TGTGCCAGTAGTACCCTCCCGATAAGCGGGAGGTTTGCCGGGGAGCTGTTTTTT	CASSTLPISGRFAGELFF
NA	TRBV2	NA	TRBJ1-6	TGTGCCAGCAGTGAACAGGGACTTTATAATTCACCCCTCCACTTT	CASSEQGLYNSPLHF
NA	TRBV24-1	TRBD2	TRBJ2-1	TGTGCCACCAGTGATCCGCGGACTAGCGGGAGCTCCTACAATGAGCAGTTCTTC	CATSDPRTSGSSYNEQFF
NA	TRBV6-1	NA	TRBJ1-5	TGTGCCAGCAGTGAAGCCCCTGGAGCAGGGAACCAGCCCCAGCATTTT	CASSEAPGAGNQPQHF
NA	TRBV6-5	NA	TRBJ1-1	TGTGCCAGCAGTTACTCCATCCACCTGAACACTGAAGCTTTCTTT	CASSYSIHLNTEAFF
NA	TRBV4-3	NA	TRBJ2-2	TGCGCCAGCAGCCAAGACCTCGTCCGGACCGGGGAGCTGTTTTTT	CASSQDLVRTGELFF
NA	TRBV27	TRBD2	TRBJ2-1	TGTGCCAGCAGGGGGACTAGCGGGAGAGGATACAGCAATGAGCAGTTCTTC	CASRGTSGRGYSNEQFF
NA	TRBV30	NA	TRBJ1-2	TGTGCCTGGAGTGTAGCGGCGGGGGGAGCTAACTATGGCTACACCTTC	CAWSVAAGGANYGYTF
NA	TRBV7-7	NA	TRBJ2-6	TGTGCTACGGGGAGCTCTGGGGCCAACGTCCTGACTTTC	CATGSSGANVLTF
NA	TRBV29-1	TRBD1	TRBJ1-5	TGCAGCGTTGATGGGACAGAGAATCAGCCCCAGCATTTT	CSVDGTENQPQHF
NA	TRBV5-1	NA	TRBJ1-4	TGCGCCAGCCGTTCTTCCCCGAGTGAAAAACTGTTTTTT	CASRSSPSEKLFF
NA	TRBV15	TRBD2	TRBJ2-1	TGTGCCACCAGCCCTTCTAGCGGGCGTAACGATGAGCAGTTCTTC	CATSPSSGRNDEQFF
NA	TRBV7-3	NA	TRBJ2-7	TGTGCCAGCAGCTTAAGTGGGCGAAGCTCCTACGAGCAGTACTTC	CASSLSGRSSYEQYF
NA	TRBV5-4	NA	TRBJ2-2	TGTGCCAGCAGCTTAGGGGGACGGATCACAAGCGGGGAGCTGTTTTTT	CASSLGGRITSGELFF
NA	TRBV28	NA	TRBJ1-1	TGTGCCAGCAGTACTCAAACTTCCCTAGGGAACACTGAAGCTTTCTTT	CASSTQTSLGNTEAFF
NA	TRBV6-5	NA	TRBJ2-5	TGTGCCAGCAGTAGGGGCCAGACCCAGTACTTC	CASSRGQTQYF
NA	TRBV12-3/TRBV12-4	NA	TRBJ1-3	TGTGCCAGCAGTCATGGGAACACCATATATTTT	CASSHGNTIYF
NA	TRBV12-3/TRBV12-4	NA	TRBJ2-7	TGTGCCAGCAGCTTCTTTGGTGGGGGGGAGCAGTACTTC	CASSFFGGGEQYF
NA	TRBV27	TRBD2	TRBJ2-7	TGTGCCAGCAGTTATGCTAGCGGGAGGTTATACGAGCAGTACTTC	CASSYASGRLYEQYF
NA	TRBV24-1	NA	TRBJ2-2	TGTGCCACCAGTGACTCCTTGAGGTTAGACACCGGGGAGCTGTTTTTT	CATSDSLRLDTGELFF
few	TRBV27	NA	TRBJ2-3	TGTGCCAGCAGTCCGCTTTCACAGGTCAGGAGGATCACAGATACGCAGTATTTT	CASSPLSQVRRITDTQYF
NA	TRBV15	TRBD1	TRBJ1-2	TGTGCCACCAGCAGCCCGGCGGGGGGGACAGATGGCTACACCTTC	CATSSPAGGTDGYTF
NA	TRBV21-1	NA	TRBJ2-7	TGTGCCAGCACCCCTTGCCGGACAGTTACCTCCTACGAGCAGTACTTC	CASTPCRTVTSYEQYF
NA	TRBV2	NA	TRBJ2-3	TGTGCCAGCAGTGAAGGGGGGACTGATTATACGCAGTATTTT	CASSEGGTDYTQYF